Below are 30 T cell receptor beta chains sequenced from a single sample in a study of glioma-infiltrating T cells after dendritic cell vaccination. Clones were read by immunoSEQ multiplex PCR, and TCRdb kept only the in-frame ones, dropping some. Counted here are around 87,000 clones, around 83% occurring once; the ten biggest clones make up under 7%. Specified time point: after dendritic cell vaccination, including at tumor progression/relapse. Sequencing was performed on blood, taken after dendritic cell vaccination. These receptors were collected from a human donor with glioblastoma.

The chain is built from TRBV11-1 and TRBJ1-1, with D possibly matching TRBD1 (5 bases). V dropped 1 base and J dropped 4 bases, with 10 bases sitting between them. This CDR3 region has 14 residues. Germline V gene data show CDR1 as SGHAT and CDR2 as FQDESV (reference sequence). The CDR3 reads CASSLGQGLTEAFF. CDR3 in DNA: TGTGCCAGCAGCTTAGGGCAGGGTCTCACTGAAGCTTTCTTT.

CDR3 in amino acids: CASSYSGGTSPLHF. CDR3 DNA sequence: TGTGCCAGCAGTTACTCGGGGGGTACCTCACCCCTCCACTTT. The chain combines TRBV6-6 with TRBJ1-6; tentatively, D is TRBD1 (5 bases). This CDR3 has 14 amino acids. V lost 0 bases and J lost 10, with 10 bases in between. In germline, CDR1 is MNHNY, CDR2 SVGAGI (reference sequence).

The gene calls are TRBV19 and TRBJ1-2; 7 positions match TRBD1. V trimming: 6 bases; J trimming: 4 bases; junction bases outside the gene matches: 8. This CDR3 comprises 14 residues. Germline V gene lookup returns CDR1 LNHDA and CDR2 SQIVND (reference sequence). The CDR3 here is CASSNRGVGYGYTF. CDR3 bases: TGTGCCAGTAGCAACAGGGGAGTAGGCTATGGCTACACCTTC.

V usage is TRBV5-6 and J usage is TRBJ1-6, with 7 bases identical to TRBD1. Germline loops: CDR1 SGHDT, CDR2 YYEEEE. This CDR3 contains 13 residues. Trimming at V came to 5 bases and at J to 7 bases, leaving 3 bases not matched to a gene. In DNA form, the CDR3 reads TGTGCCAGCAGTACGGGACAGAATTCACCCCTCCACTTT. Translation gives CASSTGQNSPLHF.

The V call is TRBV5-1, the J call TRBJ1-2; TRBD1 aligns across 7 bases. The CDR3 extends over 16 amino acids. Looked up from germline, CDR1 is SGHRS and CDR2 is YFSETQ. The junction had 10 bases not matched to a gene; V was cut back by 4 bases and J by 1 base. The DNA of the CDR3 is TGCGCCAGCAGCGTCGGGCCGGACAGGAATAACTATGGCTACACCTTC. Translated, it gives CASSVGPDRNNYGYTF. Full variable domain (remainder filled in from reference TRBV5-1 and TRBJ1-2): KAGVTQTPRYLIKTRGQQVTLSCSPISGHRSVSWYQQTPGQGLQFLFEYFSETQRNKGNFPGRFSGRQFSNSRSEMNVSTLELGDSALYLCASSVGPDRNNYGYTFGSGTRLTVV.

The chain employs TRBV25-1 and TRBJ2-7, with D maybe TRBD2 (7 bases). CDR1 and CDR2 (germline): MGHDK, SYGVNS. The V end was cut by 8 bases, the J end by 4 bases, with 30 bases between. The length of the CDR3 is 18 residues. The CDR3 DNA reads TGTGCCAGCGCCCCTTCCCGGGACCGGGGGGCCTATGGGTACGAGCAGTACTTC. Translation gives CASAPSRDRGAYGYEQYF.

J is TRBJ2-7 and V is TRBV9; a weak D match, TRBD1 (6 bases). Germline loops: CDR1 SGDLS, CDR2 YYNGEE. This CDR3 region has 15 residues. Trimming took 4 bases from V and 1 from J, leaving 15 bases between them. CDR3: CASSPTPDRSYEQYF. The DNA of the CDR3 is TGTGCCAGCAGCCCCACCCCTGACAGGTCCTACGAGCAGTACTTC.

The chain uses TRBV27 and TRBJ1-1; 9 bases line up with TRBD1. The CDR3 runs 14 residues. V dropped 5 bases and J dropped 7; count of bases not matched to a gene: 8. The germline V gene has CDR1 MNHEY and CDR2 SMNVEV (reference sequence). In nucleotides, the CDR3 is TGTGCCAGCAGTCCGGGACAGGGACCAAGTGAAGCTTTCTTT. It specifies CASSPGQGPSEAFF.

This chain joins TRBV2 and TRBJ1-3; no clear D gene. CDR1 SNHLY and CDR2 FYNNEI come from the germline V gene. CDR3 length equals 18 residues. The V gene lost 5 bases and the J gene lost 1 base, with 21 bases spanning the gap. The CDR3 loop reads CASSRRGSGLNSGNTIYF. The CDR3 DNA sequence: TGTGCCAGCAGTCGTCGAGGGAGTGGACTAAATTCTGGAAACACCATATATTTT.

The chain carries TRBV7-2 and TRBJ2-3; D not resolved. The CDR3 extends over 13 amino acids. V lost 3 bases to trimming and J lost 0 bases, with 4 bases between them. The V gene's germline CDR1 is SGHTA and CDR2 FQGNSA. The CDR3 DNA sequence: TGTGCCAGCAGCTTTCCGAGCACAGATACGCAGTATTTT. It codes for CASSFPSTDTQYF.

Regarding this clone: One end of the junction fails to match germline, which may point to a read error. CDR3 residues: CASSEASGPLQPQHF. The CDR3 nucleotides are TGTGCCAGCAGCGAAGCTTCAGGGCCACTTCAGCCCCAGCATTTT. The chain has TRBV6-1 and TRBJ1-5; tentative D call: TRBD1 (5 bases). The length of the CDR3 is 15 residues. Germline values: CDR1 MNHNS, CDR2 SASEGT.

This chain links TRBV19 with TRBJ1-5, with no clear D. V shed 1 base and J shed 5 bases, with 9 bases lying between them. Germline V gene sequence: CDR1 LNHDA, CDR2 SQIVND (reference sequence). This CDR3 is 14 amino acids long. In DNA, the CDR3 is TGTGCCAGTAGTATAGGGGAGACGGATCAGCCCCAGCATTTT. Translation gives CASSIGETDQPQHF.

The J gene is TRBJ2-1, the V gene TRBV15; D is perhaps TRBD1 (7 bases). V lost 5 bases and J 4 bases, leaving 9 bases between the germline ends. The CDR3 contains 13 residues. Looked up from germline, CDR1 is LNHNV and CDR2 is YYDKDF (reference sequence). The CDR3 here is CATSQGGYNEQFF. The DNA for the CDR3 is TGTGCCACCAGCCAGGGGGGATACAATGAGCAGTTCTTC.

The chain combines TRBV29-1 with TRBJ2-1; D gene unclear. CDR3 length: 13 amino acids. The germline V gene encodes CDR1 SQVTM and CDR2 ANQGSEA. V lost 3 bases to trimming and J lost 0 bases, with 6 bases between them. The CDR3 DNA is TGCAGCGTTGATAAGAGCTCCTACAATGAGCAGTTCTTC. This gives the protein CSVDKSSYNEQFF.

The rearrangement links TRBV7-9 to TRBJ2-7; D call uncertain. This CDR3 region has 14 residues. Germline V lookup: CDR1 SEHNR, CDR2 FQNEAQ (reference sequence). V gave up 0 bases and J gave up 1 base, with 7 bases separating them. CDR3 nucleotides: TGTGCCAGCAGCTTAGCGGCCCAGTCCTACGAGCAGTACTTC. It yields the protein CASSLAAQSYEQYF.

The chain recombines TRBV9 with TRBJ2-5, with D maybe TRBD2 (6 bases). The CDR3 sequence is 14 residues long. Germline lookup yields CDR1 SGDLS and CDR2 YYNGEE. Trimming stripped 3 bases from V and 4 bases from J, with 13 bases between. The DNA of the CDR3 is TGTGCCAGCAGCGCCGATGGGGGAGGAGAGACCCAGTACTTC. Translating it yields CASSADGGGETQYF.

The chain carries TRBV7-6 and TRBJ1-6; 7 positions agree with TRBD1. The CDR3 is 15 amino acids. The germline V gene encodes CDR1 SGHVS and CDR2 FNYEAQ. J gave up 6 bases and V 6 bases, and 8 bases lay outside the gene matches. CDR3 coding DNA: TGTGCCAGCAGGATAACAGGGGCGCTTAATTCACCCCTCCACTTT. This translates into CASRITGALNSPLHF.

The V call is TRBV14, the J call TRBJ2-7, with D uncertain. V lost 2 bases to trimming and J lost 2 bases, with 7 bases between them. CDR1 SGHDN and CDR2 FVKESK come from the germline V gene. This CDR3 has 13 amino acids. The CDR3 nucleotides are TGTGCCAGCAGCCAAATACACACCTACGAGCAGTACTTC. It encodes CASSQIHTYEQYF.

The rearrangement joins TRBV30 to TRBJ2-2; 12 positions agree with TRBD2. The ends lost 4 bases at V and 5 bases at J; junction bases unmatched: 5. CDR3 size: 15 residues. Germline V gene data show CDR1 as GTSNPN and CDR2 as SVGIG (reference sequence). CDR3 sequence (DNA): TGTGCCTGGACTAGCGGGGGGGCTGGGACCGGGGAGCTGTTTTTT. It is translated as CAWTSGGAGTGELFF.

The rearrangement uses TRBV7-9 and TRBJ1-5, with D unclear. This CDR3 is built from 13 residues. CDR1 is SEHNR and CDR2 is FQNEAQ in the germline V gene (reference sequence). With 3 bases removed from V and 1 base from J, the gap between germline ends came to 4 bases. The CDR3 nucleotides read TGTGCCAGCAGCTTTGAGAGCAATCAGCCCCAGCATTTT. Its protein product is CASSFESNQPQHF.

CDR3 nucleotide sequence: TGTGCCAGCAGCTTAGATACACCTAACTATGGCTACACCTTC. Protein: CASSLDTPNYGYTF. This chain uses TRBV7-9 with TRBJ1-2; no clear D. The CDR3 has 14 amino acids. The V end was cut by 1 base, the J end by 0 bases, with 6 bases between. Germline V CDR1 and CDR2: SEHNR, FQNEAQ (reference sequence). Full variable domain (rest looked up from reference TRBV7-9 and TRBJ1-2): DTGVSQNPRHKITKRGQNVTFRCDPISEHNRLYWYRQTLGQGPEFLTYFQNEAQLEKSRLLSDRFSAERPKGSFSTLEIQRTEQGDSAMYLCASSLDTPNYGYTFGSGTRLTVV.

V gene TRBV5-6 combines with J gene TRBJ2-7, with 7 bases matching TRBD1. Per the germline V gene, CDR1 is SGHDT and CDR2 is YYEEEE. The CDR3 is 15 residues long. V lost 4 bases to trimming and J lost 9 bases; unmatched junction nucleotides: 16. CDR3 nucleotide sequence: TGTGCCAGCAGCCAGGGACAGACTAAAGGGCAGGGGCAGTACTTC. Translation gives CASSQGQTKGQGQYF.

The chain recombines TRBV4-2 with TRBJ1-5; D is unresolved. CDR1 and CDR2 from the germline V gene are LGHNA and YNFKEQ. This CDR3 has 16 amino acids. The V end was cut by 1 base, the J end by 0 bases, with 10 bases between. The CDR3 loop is CASSQVAGNSNQPQHF. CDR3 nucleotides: TGTGCCAGCAGCCAAGTGGCGGGTAATAGCAATCAGCCCCAGCATTTT.

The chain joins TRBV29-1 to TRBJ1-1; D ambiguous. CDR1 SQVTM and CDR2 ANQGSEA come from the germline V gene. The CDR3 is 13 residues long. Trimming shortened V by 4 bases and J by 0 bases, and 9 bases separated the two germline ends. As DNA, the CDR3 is TGCAGCGTTGCTCGGCGGATGAACACTGAAGCTTTCTTT. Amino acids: CSVARRMNTEAFF.

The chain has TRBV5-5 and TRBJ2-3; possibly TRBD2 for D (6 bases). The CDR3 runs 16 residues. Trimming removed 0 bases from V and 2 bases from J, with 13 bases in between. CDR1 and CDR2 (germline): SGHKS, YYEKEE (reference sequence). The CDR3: CASSLAGRDSTDTQYF. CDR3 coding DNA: TGTGCCAGCAGCTTGGCGGGCCGGGACTCCACAGATACGCAGTATTTT.

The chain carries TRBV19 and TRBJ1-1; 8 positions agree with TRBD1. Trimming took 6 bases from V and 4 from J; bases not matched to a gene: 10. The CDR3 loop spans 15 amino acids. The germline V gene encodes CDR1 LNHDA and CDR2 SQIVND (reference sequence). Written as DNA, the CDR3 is TGTGCCAGTAGCCGCCTCCAGGGGGCCGGCACTGAAGCTTTCTTT. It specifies CASSRLQGAGTEAFF.

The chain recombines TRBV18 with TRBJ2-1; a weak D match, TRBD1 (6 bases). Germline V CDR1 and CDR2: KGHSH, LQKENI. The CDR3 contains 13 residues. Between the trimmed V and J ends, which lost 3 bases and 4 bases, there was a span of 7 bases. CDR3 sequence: CASSPGQYNEQFF. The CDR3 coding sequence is TGTGCCAGCTCACCCGGACAGTACAATGAGCAGTTCTTC.

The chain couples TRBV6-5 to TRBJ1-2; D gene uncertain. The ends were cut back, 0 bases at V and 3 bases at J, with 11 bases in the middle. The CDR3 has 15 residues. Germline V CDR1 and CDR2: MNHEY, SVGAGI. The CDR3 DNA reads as TGTGCCAGCAGTTACTCGGACGACGGGGACTATGGCTACACCTTC. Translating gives CASSYSDDGDYGYTF.

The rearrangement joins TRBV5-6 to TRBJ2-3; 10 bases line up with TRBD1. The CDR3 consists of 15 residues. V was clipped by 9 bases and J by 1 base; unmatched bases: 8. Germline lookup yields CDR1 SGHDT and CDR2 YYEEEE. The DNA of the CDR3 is TGTGCCACCGAAGGGACAGGGGAGGGCACAGATACGCAGTATTTT. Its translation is CATEGTGEGTDTQYF.

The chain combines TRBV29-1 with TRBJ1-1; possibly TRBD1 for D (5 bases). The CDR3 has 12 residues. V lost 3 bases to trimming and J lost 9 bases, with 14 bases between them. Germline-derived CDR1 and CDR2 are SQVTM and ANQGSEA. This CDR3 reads CSVDRDWGKAFF. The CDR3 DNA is TGCAGCGTTGACAGGGATTGGGGAAAAGCTTTCTTT.